What follows are 29 T cell receptor beta chains derived from one specimen sequenced in a study of response to subunit inactivated influenza vaccine. TCRdb re-called the RT-PCR reads through MiXCR, storing one row per CDR3 protein. This sample has some 190,000 distinct CDR3 sequences; under 15% occur once, and the top ten carry about 25%. This sample comprised CD8+ T cells sorted from PBMCs, obtained 4 to 6 days after vaccination. These TCRs come from a man between 45 and 60 years old who received an inactivated influenza vaccine.

This chain joins TRBV4-2 and TRBJ2-3; 7 positions match TRBD1. Losses at the gene ends were 0 bases for V and 6 bases for J; bases not matched to a gene: 12. Germline CDR1 reads LGHNA; CDR2 reads YNFKEQ. This CDR3 spans 17 amino acids. CDR3: CASSQEGQNMYLDTQYF. The CDR3 region has the DNA TGTGCCAGCAGCCAAGAGGGACAGAATATGTACTTGGATACGCAGTATTTT.

J is TRBJ2-3 and V is TRBV7-9; 8 nucleotides match TRBD2. Looked up from germline, CDR1 is SEHNR and CDR2 is FQNEAQ (reference sequence). The CDR3 covers 12 residues. J lost 4 bases, V lost 7 bases, and 1 base had no gene match. Here the CDR3 reads CASTSGPDTQYF. CDR3 DNA: TGTGCCAGCACTAGCGGGCCAGATACGCAGTATTTT.

The rearrangement joins TRBV29-1 to TRBJ2-7, with D tentatively TRBD1 (7 bases). The germline CDR1 and CDR2 sequences are SQVTM and ANQGSEA. Trimming took 6 bases from V and 4 from J, leaving 16 bases between them. The CDR3 length is 13 residues. DNA of the CDR3: TGCAGCGTAGCTGGGGGGACAGATTACGAGCAGTACTTC. Protein: CSVAGGTDYEQYF.

This clonotype occurred a few times. The V call is TRBV7-7, the J call TRBJ2-1, with 7 bases lining up with TRBD2. Germline loops: CDR1 SSHAT, CDR2 FNYEAQ (reference sequence). This CDR3 is 16 amino acids long. Germline trimming cut 2 bases from V and 4 bases from J; bases unmatched to any gene: 8. The DNA of the CDR3 is TGTGCCAGCAGCTTATCCTCTAGCGGCCCATACAATGAGCAGTTCTTC. Its translation: CASSLSSSGPYNEQFF.

This clonotype was counted only a few times. The chain joins TRBV5-6 to TRBJ2-7; TRBD2 might be the D (6 bases). Germline V gene sequence: CDR1 SGHDT, CDR2 YYEEEE. The CDR3 runs 13 residues. Between the trimmed V and J ends, which lost 2 bases and 1 base, there was a span of 7 bases. The CDR3 loop is CASSFGTSYEQYF. CDR3 DNA: TGTGCCAGCAGCTTTGGGACTTCCTACGAGCAGTACTTC.

A few counts support this clonotype. V gene TRBV7-9 combines with J gene TRBJ2-5, with 7 nucleotides matching TRBD1. After removal of 5 bases from V and 9 bases from J, the junction contained 9 bases not matched to a gene. The CDR3 runs to 13 residues. Germline V gene data show CDR1 as SEHNR and CDR2 as FQNEAQ (reference sequence). The CDR3 is CASSGDRVEAQYF. The DNA of the CDR3 is TGTGCCAGCAGCGGAGACAGGGTTGAGGCCCAGTACTTC. The variable domain in full, with the rest retrieved from reference TRBV7-9 and TRBJ2-5, is DTGVSQNPRHKITKRGQNVTFRCDPISEHNRLYWYRQTLGQGPEFLTYFQNEAQLEKSRLLSDRFSAERPKGSFSTLEIQRTEQGDSAMYLCASSGDRVEAQYFGPGTRLLVL.

This clonotype has at least ten counts. This chain uses TRBV11-2 with TRBJ1-2, with D possibly being TRBD1 (6 bases). Germline lookup yields CDR1 SGHAT and CDR2 FQNNGV. V lost 3 bases and J 8 bases, leaving 19 bases between the germline ends. CDR3 length: 15 residues. CDR3 loop: CASSFNRDGVWGYTF. The CDR3 DNA is TGTGCCAGCAGCTTCAACAGGGATGGTGTGTGGGGCTACACCTTC.

The chain employs TRBV20-1 and TRBJ2-1; 9 bases align to TRBD2. The CDR3 has 16 amino acids. Germline CDR1 is DFQATT and CDR2 is SNEGSKA (reference sequence). Trimming took 3 bases from V and 4 from J; bases not matched to a gene: 10. CDR3 region: CSARWERGAIYNEQFF. CDR3 sequence (DNA): TGCAGTGCTAGGTGGGAGCGGGGGGCCATATACAATGAGCAGTTCTTC.

This clonotype occurred a few times. The chain employs TRBV29-1 and TRBJ1-3; no reliable D call. The germline V and J ends were trimmed by 1 base and 2 bases, with 3 bases remaining between them. There are 12 residues in the CDR3. Germline V CDR1 and CDR2: SQVTM, ANQGSEA. Here the CDR3 DNA reads TGCAGCGTTGAAGGGGCTGGAAACACCATATATTTT. This gives the protein CSVEGAGNTIYF.

Only a few counts were recorded for this clonotype. This sequence joins TRBV5-8 and TRBJ2-7; 9 nucleotides align to TRBD1. Trimming at V came to 3 bases and at J to 7 bases, leaving 8 bases not matched to a gene. The germline V gene has CDR1 SGHTS and CDR2 YDEGEE. This CDR3 region has 14 residues. The CDR3: CASSSRDREREQYF. The CDR3 DNA reads TGTGCCAGCAGCTCCCGGGACAGGGAAAGGGAGCAGTACTTC. Full variable domain (missing parts from reference TRBV5-8 and TRBJ2-7): EAGVTQSPTHLIKTRGQQATLRCSPISGHTSVYWYQQALGLGLQFLLWYDEGEERNRGNFPPRFSGRQFPNYSSELNVNALELEDSALYLCASSSRDREREQYFGPGTRLTVT.

This chain connects TRBV20-1 to TRBJ1-1; unclear D gene. This CDR3 region has 12 residues. V shed 3 bases and J shed 11 bases, with 16 bases lying between them. Germline V gene sequence: CDR1 DFQATT, CDR2 SNEGSKA (reference sequence). In nucleotides, the CDR3 is TGCAGTGCTAGCAGGCAAGAGTTTGACGCTTTCTTT. It specifies CSASRQEFDAFF.

The chain joins TRBV20-1 to TRBJ1-5, with 8 bases fitting TRBD1. The CDR3 length is 16 residues. V gave up 6 bases and J gave up 5 bases; unmatched junction bases: 15. Germline V gene sequence: CDR1 DFQATT, CDR2 SNEGSKA (reference sequence). The CDR3 DNA sequence: TGCAGTGCCGCTAAAAGAGGACAGGGACCGTATCAGCCCCAGCATTTT. The encoded protein is CSAAKRGQGPYQPQHF.

This clonotype has at least ten counts. The rearrangement uses TRBV29-1 and TRBJ2-2, with 8 positions matching TRBD1. The CDR3 has 14 residues. J gave up 4 bases and V 7 bases, and 8 bases lay outside the gene matches. The germline gives CDR1 SQVTM, CDR2 ANQGSEA. This chain's CDR3 is CSAYYGQGTGELFF. CDR3 sequence (DNA): TGCAGCGCATACTACGGACAGGGCACCGGGGAGCTGTTTTTT.

Ten or more counts support this clonotype. V is TRBV2 and J is TRBJ2-3; 13 bases line up with TRBD2. The CDR3 is 16 amino acids. Trimming at V came to 7 bases and at J to 2 bases, leaving 6 bases not matched to a gene. Per germline, CDR1 SNHLY and CDR2 FYNNEI. CDR3 nucleotide sequence: TGTGCCAGCAAACGACTAGCGGGGGGCTACACAGATACGCAGTATTTT. Its protein is CASKRLAGGYTDTQYF.

This clonotype was found a few times. The genes are TRBV21-1 and TRBJ1-2; TRBD1, as called in the table, went unchecked against the DNA. TRBV21-1 is classified as a pseudogene. The CDR3 has 18 amino acids. The CDR3 nucleotides are TGTGCCAGCCAAAATACCCGGGACAGGAGCTCCACTAACTATGGCTACACCTTC. Protein sequence: CASQNTRDRSSTNYGYTF.

DNA of the CDR3: TGCAGTGCAACAGGGGGCGAGGAGTATGAAAAACTGTTTTTT. It yields the protein CSATGGEEYEKLFF. J is TRBJ1-4 and V is TRBV20-1, with 9 nucleotides matching TRBD1. CDR1 is DFQATT, CDR2 SNEGSKA, per germline (reference sequence). The CDR3 has 14 amino acids. The ends lost 6 bases at V and 6 bases at J; junction bases unmatched: 8.

J is TRBJ2-7 and V is TRBV11-2; possibly TRBD1 for D (6 bases). CDR1 is SGHAT, CDR2 FQNNGV, per germline. Between the trimmed V and J ends, which lost 1 base and 0 bases, there was a span of 13 bases. CDR3 size: 16 residues. The CDR3: CASSLGGRWSSYEQYF. DNA of the CDR3: TGTGCCAGCAGCTTAGGGGGGCGGTGGAGCTCCTACGAGCAGTACTTC.

This clonotype was counted a few times. V gene TRBV29-1 combines with J gene TRBJ2-7, with D unclear. The CDR3 is 11 amino acids. Trimming removed 2 bases from V and 6 bases from J, with 8 bases in between. Looked up from germline, CDR1 is SQVTM and CDR2 is ANQGSEA. CDR3 nucleotide sequence: TGCAGCGTTGAACTGGGTGCCGAGCAGTACTTC. Translated: CSVELGAEQYF.

This clonotype has a handful of counts. The chain couples TRBV12-3 or TRBV12-4 to TRBJ1-1, with unresolved D. The CDR3 runs to 13 residues. The V end was cut by 6 bases, the J end by 2 bases, with 10 bases between. CDR3 in amino acids: CASSPWGNTEAFF. In DNA, the CDR3 is TGTGCCAGCAGCCCGTGGGGAAACACTGAAGCTTTCTTT.

The chain combines TRBV12-3 or TRBV12-4 with TRBJ1-1, with D perhaps TRBD1 (5 bases). The CDR3 is 13 residues long. Between the trimmed V and J ends, which lost 7 bases and 1 base, there was a span of 10 bases. CDR3 nucleotide sequence: TGTGCCAGCATCTCACAGGAGAACACTGAAGCTTTCTTT. Protein: CASISQENTEAFF.

This sequence joins TRBV10-3 and TRBJ2-3; TRBD1 aligns across 7 bases. This CDR3 has 15 residues. In germline, CDR1 is ENHRY, CDR2 SYGVKD. Trimming removed 4 bases from V and 4 bases from J; junction bases left unmatched: 8. The CDR3 sequence: CAISGGQRSADTQYF. The CDR3 DNA follows: TGTGCCATCAGTGGGGGACAGCGGTCGGCAGATACGCAGTATTTT.

This clonotype was recorded at least ten times. The chain joins TRBV7-6 to TRBJ2-3; 9 positions match TRBD2. This CDR3 is 17 amino acids long. J gave up 2 bases and V 1 base, and 7 bases lay outside the gene matches. CDR1 and CDR2 (germline): SGHVS, FNYEAQ. CDR3 nucleotide sequence: TGTGCCAGCAGCTTAGAAGCTAGCGGGATTCCCACAGATACGCAGTATTTT. Its protein is CASSLEASGIPTDTQYF.

This clonotype was picked up a small number of times. The J gene is TRBJ2-3, the V gene TRBV6-1, with 8 bases that match TRBD1. The CDR3 has 16 residues. Trimming at V came to 5 bases and at J to 2 bases, leaving 9 bases not matched to a gene. Per germline, CDR1 MNHNS and CDR2 SASEGT. CDR3 sequence: CASSQTGAPLTDTQYF. The CDR3 nucleotides read TGTGCCAGCAGTCAGACAGGGGCCCCTCTCACAGATACGCAGTATTTT.

This clonotype was counted between two and nine times. The chain couples TRBV11-2 to TRBJ2-7, with TRBD2 as a possible D gene (5 bases). V gave up 0 bases and J gave up 5 bases, with 20 bases separating them. This CDR3 is built from 17 residues. Looked up from germline, CDR1 is SGHAT and CDR2 is FQNNGV. DNA for the CDR3: TGTGCCAGCAGCTTAGAACCTAATTTTGTAGCGAGCAACGAGCAGTACTTC. This codes for CASSLEPNFVASNEQYF.

This clonotype was seen only a few times. This sequence joins TRBV20-1 and TRBJ1-1; D ambiguous. Between the trimmed V and J ends, which lost 1 base and 2 bases, there was a span of 5 bases. Germline CDR1 reads DFQATT; CDR2 reads SNEGSKA (reference sequence). The CDR3 is made up of 12 amino acids. The CDR3 region has the DNA TGCAGTGCTAGAGGCCCTAACACTGAAGCTTTCTTT. Its protein is CSARGPNTEAFF.

This clonotype was picked up a small number of times. The V and J genes are TRBV6-4 and TRBJ2-1; no firm D call. V was cut by 0 bases and J by 0 bases, with 6 bases left in between. This CDR3 is 15 amino acids long. Germline CDR1 and CDR2: MRHNA and SNTAGT. CDR3 residues: CASSDSALSYNEQFF. The CDR3, as DNA: TGTGCCAGCAGTGACTCTGCCCTCTCCTACAATGAGCAGTTCTTC.

CDR3 protein: CASSPLGREETQYF. In DNA form, the CDR3 reads TGTGCCAGCAGCCCCCTCGGCAGGGAAGAGACCCAGTACTTC. V and J are TRBV7-9 and TRBJ2-5; tentative D call: TRBD1 (5 bases). The CDR3 loop spans 14 amino acids. The ends were cut back, 5 bases at V and 3 bases at J, with 13 bases in the middle. The V gene's germline CDR1 is SEHNR and CDR2 FQNEAQ (reference sequence).

This clonotype was counted a few times. The chain employs TRBV9 and TRBJ2-2; TRBD1 agrees at 8 bases. V was pared by 3 bases and J by 7 bases, with 8 bases of the junction left unmatched. Germline lookup yields CDR1 SGDLS and CDR2 YYNGEE. The CDR3 runs to 15 residues. This chain's CDR3 is CASSARTGFGGELFF. Written as DNA, the CDR3 is TGTGCCAGCAGCGCCCGGACAGGGTTTGGCGGGGAGCTGTTTTTT.

This chain uses TRBV4-1 with TRBJ2-7; the D gene is possibly TRBD2 (6 bases). Germline loops: CDR1 MGHRA, CDR2 YSYEKL. V lost 1 base and J 4 bases, leaving 11 bases between the germline ends. The CDR3 is 14 amino acids. The CDR3 here is CASSQVGGTYEQYF. The DNA for the CDR3 is TGCGCCAGCAGCCAAGTAGGAGGGACGTACGAGCAGTACTTC.